The 15 T cell receptor beta chains presented below share a single source sample, sequenced in a study of tumor and adjacent non-tumor tissue in lung cancer. Three rounds of nested PCR, following a modified ARM-PCR protocol, produced the TCRbeta library. TCRdb re-analysed the multiplex PCR reads in MiXCR, keeping a single row per CDR3 protein. The sample carries under 250,000 distinct CDR3 sequences, 70% to 75% recorded once. The template was RNA from unsorted bulk tissue. The material sequenced was lung tumor tissue. Receptors were obtained from a man aged 55 to 70 with non-small cell lung cancer.

This clonotype was observed at least ten times. This chain joins TRBV20-1 and TRBJ1-5, with 7 bases fitting TRBD1. Trimming cost V 4 bases and J 7 bases; bases outside gene matches: 7. The V gene's germline CDR1 is DFQATT and CDR2 SNEGSKA (reference sequence). The CDR3 is made up of 13 amino acids. The CDR3 DNA sequence: TGCAGTGCTACCAGGGGGGTGGACCAGCCCCAGCATTTT. Protein: CSATRGVDQPQHF.

This clonotype was detected a few times. This chain joins TRBV24-1 and TRBJ1-2, with 7 bases identical to TRBD1. V shed 3 bases, J shed 7 bases, and the junction held 4 bases outside the gene matches. CDR1 is KGHDR, CDR2 SFDVKD, per germline. The CDR3 is 13 amino acids. The CDR3: CATSDPDRVGYTF. The CDR3, as DNA: TGTGCCACCAGTGATCCCGACAGGGTTGGCTACACCTTC.

Remarks on this clonotype: The conserved closing phenylalanine or tryptophan is absent in this CDR3, likely reflecting a read error. The chain recombines TRBV20-1 with TRBJ1-1; TRBD1 matches at 9 bases. Germline lookup yields CDR1 DFQATT and CDR2 SNEGSKA (reference sequence). This CDR3 spans 15 amino acids. V gave up 2 bases and J gave up 1 base; unmatched junction bases: 5. DNA for the CDR3: TGCAGTGCTAGATCCCTGGACAGGGGGAACACTGAAGCTTTCTAT. Translated, it gives CSARSLDRGNTEAFY.

The sample holds a few counts of this clonotype. The chain joins TRBV6-1 to TRBJ2-2; D gene ambiguous. The CDR3 contains 12 residues. The V end was cut by 6 bases, the J end by 2 bases, with 4 bases between. Germline CDR1 and CDR2: MNHNS and SASEGT. This CDR3 reads CASRANTGELFF. CDR3 nucleotides: TGTGCCAGCAGGGCTAACACCGGGGAGCTGTTTTTT.

This clonotype was detected ten times or more. This chain links TRBV6-2 or TRBV6-3 with TRBJ1-5, with 8 bases lining up with TRBD1. Trimming took 4 bases from V and 7 from J; bases not matched to a gene: 9. Per germline, CDR1 MNHEY and CDR2 SVGEGT. The CDR3 runs to 15 residues. The CDR3 DNA reads TGTGCCAGCAGTTGGGGGTCAGGGGGCGAACAGCCCCAGCATTTT. This translates into CASSWGSGGEQPQHF.

As regards this clonotype: A read error is possible here, since a much larger clone lies one base away. The chain employs TRBV4-1 and TRBJ2-6; no definite D call. The CDR3 runs to 16 residues. Germline V CDR1 and CDR2: MGHRA, YSYEKL. CDR3 sequence: CASSQHTGSGVNVLTF. The CDR3 region has the DNA TGCGCCAGCAGCCAACACACTGGCTCTGGGGTCAACGTCCTGACTTTC.

As regards this clonotype: The junction departs from germline at one end; a sequencing error may be responsible. The chain recombines TRBV20-1 with TRBJ1-2; possibly TRBD1 for D (5 bases). The CDR3 is 12 residues long. Germline V gene data show CDR1 as DFQATT and CDR2 as SNEGSKA (reference sequence). CDR3 nucleotides: TGCGGTGCCGCAGGGCGGACCTATGGCTACACTTTC. Protein: CGAAGRTYGYTF.

A note on this clonotype: Its ends do not fully match the called genes, so a read error is possible. The chain recombines TRBV20-1 with TRBJ1-1; the D gene is possibly TRBD1 (5 bases). The CDR3 covers 14 residues. Germline assignment: CDR1 DFQATT and CDR2 SNEGSKA (reference sequence). CDR3 nucleotides: TGCAGTGCTAGAGAGACAGTTATGAACACTGAAGCTTTATTT. It codes for CSARETVMNTEALF.

This clonotype was recorded a few times. The rearrangement uses TRBV30 and TRBJ1-2; D is undetermined. This CDR3 is 13 amino acids long. V lost 4 bases and J 6 bases, leaving 15 bases between the germline ends. Germline V CDR1 and CDR2: GTSNPN, SVGIG (reference sequence). The CDR3 here is CAWNQWGSDGYTF. The CDR3 DNA reads TGTGCCTGGAATCAATGGGGAAGTGATGGCTACACCTTC.

On this clonotype: A clone one base away is much larger, so this may be a read error. The chain recombines TRBV12-3 or TRBV12-4 with TRBJ2-2; perhaps TRBD1 as D (7 bases). This CDR3 has 15 residues. V was trimmed by 7 bases and J by 3 bases, leaving 15 bases between them. The CDR3 bases are TGTGCCAGCACCCTCCGGAGGGGGCACACCGGGGAGCTGTTTTTT. This encodes CASTLRRGHTGELFF.

This clonotype was found many times. The genes are TRBV11-3 and TRBJ2-5; 8 nucleotides line up with TRBD1. V was pared by 5 bases and J by 4 bases, with 12 bases of the junction left unmatched. This CDR3 spans 16 amino acids. Germline lookup yields CDR1 SGHNT and CDR2 YENEEA. Here the CDR3 reads CASSARQGMTGETQYF. The DNA for the CDR3 is TGTGCCAGCAGCGCCAGACAGGGGATGACGGGAGAGACCCAGTACTTC.

Concerning this clonotype: Relative to the germline gene, one junction end is altered; a read error may explain this. This chain joins TRBV11-3 and TRBJ2-2, with 9 bases matching TRBD2. CDR3 length equals 18 residues. Germline lookup yields CDR1 SGHNT and CDR2 YENEEA. CDR3 in amino acids: CASSSLGAGGYRVGEQFF. The CDR3 bases are TGTGCCAGCAGCTCCCTGGGAGCGGGAGGATACAGAGTCGGGGAGCAGTTTTTT.

In regard to this clonotype: With a much larger clone just one base away, this may be a read error. The chain carries TRBV6-1 and TRBJ1-1; D is unresolved. Germline-derived CDR1 and CDR2 are MNHNS and SASEGT. CDR3 length: 12 residues. The CDR3: CAISELWTEAFF. In DNA, the CDR3 is TGTGCCATCAGTGAACTGTGGACTGAAGCTTTCTTT.

This clonotype has just one count. This could be a read error, since a much larger clone is one nucleotide away. This chain connects TRBV4-2 to TRBJ1-1, with D hard to call. CDR1 LGHNA and CDR2 YNFKEQ come from the germline V gene. This CDR3 has 16 residues. CDR3 in amino acids: CDSSQDGSIMNTEAFF. CDR3 sequence (DNA): TGTGACAGCAGCCAAGACGGGAGTATCATGAACACTGAAGCTTTCTTT.

With respect to this clonotype: At one boundary the junction diverges from the germline segment, which might be a read error. The chain couples TRBV11-3 to TRBJ1-1; D is ambiguous. The CDR3 loop spans 14 amino acids. Per the germline V gene, CDR1 is SGHNT and CDR2 is YENEEA. Here the CDR3 DNA reads TGTGTCAGCAGCTCGCACGGACGGCAGACGGAAGCTTTCTTT. It yields the protein CVSSSHGRQTEAFF.